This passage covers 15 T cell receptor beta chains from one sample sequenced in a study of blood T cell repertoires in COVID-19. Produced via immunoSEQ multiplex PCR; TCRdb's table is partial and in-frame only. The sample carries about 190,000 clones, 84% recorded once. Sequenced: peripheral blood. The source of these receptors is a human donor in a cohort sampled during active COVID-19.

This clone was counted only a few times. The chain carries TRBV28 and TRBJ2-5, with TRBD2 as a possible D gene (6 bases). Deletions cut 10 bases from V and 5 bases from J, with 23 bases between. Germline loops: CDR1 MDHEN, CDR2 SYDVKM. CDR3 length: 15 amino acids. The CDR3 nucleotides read TGTGCCATACAGAACCCCGCAGACCGGGGGGAGACCCAGTACTTC. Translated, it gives CAIQNPADRGETQYF.

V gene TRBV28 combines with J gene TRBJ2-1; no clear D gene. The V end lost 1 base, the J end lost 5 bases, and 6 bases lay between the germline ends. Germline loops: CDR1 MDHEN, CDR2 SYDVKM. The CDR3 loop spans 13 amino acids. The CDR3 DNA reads TGTGCCAGCAGTTTATCCCCAAACAATGAGCAGTTCTTC. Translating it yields CASSLSPNNEQFF.

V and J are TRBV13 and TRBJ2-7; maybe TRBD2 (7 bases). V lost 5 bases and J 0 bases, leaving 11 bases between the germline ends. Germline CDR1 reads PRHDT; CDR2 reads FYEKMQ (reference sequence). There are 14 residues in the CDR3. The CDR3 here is CASSAGAPSYEQYF. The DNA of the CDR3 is TGTGCCAGCAGCGCGGGGGCCCCCTCCTACGAGCAGTACTTC. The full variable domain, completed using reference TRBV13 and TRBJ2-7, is AAGVIQSPRHLIKEKRETATLKCYPIPRHDTVYWYQQGPGQDPQFLISFYEKMQSDKGSIPDRFSAQQFSDYHSELNMSSLELGDSALYFCASSAGAPSYEQYFGPGTRLTVT.

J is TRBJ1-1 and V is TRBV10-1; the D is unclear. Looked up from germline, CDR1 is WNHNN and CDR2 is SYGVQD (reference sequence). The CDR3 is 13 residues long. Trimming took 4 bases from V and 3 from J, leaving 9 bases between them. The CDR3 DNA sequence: TGCGCCAGCAGTGTCGGGTTAGACACTGAAGCTTTCTTT. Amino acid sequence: CASSVGLDTEAFF.

CDR3 region: CASSLGGVKGYTF. The DNA for the CDR3 is TGCGCCAGCAGCTTAGGAGGGGTTAAAGGCTACACCTTC. The chain combines TRBV5-1 with TRBJ1-2, with TRBD1 as a possible D gene (5 bases). CDR3 length: 13 residues. Trimming cost V 2 bases and J 8 bases, with 13 bases left between them. Germline loops: CDR1 SGHRS, CDR2 YFSETQ.

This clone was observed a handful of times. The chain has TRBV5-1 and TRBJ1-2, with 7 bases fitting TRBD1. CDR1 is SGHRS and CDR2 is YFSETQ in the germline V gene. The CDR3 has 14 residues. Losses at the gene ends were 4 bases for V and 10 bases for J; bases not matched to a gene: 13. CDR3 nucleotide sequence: TGCGCCAGCAGCGTAGGGGGCCCAATAGGGTACTACACCTTC. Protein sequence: CASSVGGPIGYYTF.

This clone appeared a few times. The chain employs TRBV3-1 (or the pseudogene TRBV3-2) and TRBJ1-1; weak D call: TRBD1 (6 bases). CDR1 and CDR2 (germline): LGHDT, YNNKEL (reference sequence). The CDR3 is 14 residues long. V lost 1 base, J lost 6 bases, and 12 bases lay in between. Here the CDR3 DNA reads TGTGCCAGCAGCCAAGGAGGGGGTGACCCTGAAGCTTTCTTT. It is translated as CASSQGGGDPEAFF.

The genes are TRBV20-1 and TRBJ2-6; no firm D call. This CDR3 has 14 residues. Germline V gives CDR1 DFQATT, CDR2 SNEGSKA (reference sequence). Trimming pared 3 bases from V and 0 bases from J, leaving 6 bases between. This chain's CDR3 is CSASAISGANVLTF. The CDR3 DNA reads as TGCAGTGCTAGTGCAATCTCTGGGGCCAACGTCCTGACTTTC.

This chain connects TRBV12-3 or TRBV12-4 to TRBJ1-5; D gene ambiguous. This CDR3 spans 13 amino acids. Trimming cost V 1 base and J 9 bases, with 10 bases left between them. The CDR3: CASSLDGFGPQHF. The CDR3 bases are TGTGCCAGCAGTTTAGATGGTTTCGGGCCCCAGCATTTT.

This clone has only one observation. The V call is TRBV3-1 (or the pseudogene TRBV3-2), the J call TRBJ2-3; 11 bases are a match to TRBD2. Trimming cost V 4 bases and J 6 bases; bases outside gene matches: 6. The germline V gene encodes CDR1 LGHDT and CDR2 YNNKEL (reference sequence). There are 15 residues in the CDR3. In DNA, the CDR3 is TGTGCCAGCAGCCCATTAGCGGGGGGGCGGGATACGCAGTATTTT. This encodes CASSPLAGGRDTQYF.

This chain's CDR3 is CASSLAPGEYEQYF. The CDR3 DNA sequence: TGTGCCAGCAGCTTGGCTCCAGGGGAGTACGAGCAGTACTTC. The chain carries TRBV7-2 and TRBJ2-7; maybe TRBD1 (6 bases). V lost 3 bases and J 4 bases, leaving 13 bases between the germline ends. This CDR3 spans 14 amino acids. The germline CDR1 and CDR2 sequences are SGHTA and FQGNSA.

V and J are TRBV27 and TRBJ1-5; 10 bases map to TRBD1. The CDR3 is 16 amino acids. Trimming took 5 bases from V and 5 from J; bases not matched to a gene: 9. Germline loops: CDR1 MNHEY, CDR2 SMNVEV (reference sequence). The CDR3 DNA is TGTGCCAGCAGTCCCGACAGGGGGCGGGGGGATCAGCCCCAGCATTTT. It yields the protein CASSPDRGRGDQPQHF.

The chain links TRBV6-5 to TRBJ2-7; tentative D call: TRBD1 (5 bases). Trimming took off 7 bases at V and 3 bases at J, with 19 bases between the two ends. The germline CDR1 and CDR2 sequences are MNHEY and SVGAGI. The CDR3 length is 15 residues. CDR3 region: CASIYGPDRNYEQYV. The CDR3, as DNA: TGTGCCAGCATCTATGGCCCCGACAGAAACTACGAGCAGTACGTC.

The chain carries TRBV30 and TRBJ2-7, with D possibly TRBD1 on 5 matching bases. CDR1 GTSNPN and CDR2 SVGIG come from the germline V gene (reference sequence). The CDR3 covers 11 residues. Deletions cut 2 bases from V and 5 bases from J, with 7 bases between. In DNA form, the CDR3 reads TGTGCCTGGAGTCGACAGAACGAGCAGTACTTC. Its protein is CAWSRQNEQYF.

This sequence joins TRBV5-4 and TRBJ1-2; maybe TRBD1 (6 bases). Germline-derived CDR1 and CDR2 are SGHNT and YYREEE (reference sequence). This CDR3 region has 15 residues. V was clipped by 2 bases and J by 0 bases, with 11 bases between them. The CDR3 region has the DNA TGTGCCAGCAGCTTCCAGGACAGACCTAACTATGGCTACACCTTC. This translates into CASSFQDRPNYGYTF. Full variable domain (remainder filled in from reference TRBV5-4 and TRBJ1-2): ETGVTQSPTHLIKTRGQQVTLRCSSQSGHNTVSWYQQALGQGPQFIFQYYREEENGRGNFPPRFSGLQFPNYSSELNVNALELDDSALYLCASSFQDRPNYGYTFGSGTRLTVV.